The clone carrying this TCR beta chain has a handful of counts. What it binds is not known. These data come from a study of identical twins. Overall study results and limits: Its conclusions, products of cross-sectional statistical analysis, did not come from following the same donors.

Healthy Caucasian individuals made up all the donors. Template switching introduced a universal primer site, and the cDNA bore unique molecular identifiers. TCRdb re-called the 5' RACE reads with MiXCR, one entry per CDR3 protein. The top ten hold under 3% of the sample, which has around 570,000 distinct CDR3 sequences, more than 9% seen once. The CDR3 consists of 14 residues. From germline, CDR1 is SEHNR and CDR2 FQNEAQ (reference sequence). Trimming stripped 3 bases from V and 7 bases from J, with 15 bases between. These data were also reused for a study on yellow fever vaccine responses in identical twins.

The rearrangement joins TRBV7-9 to TRBJ1-1; no definite D call. Sample: PBMCs. This receptor was taken from a woman under 30 in good health. The CDR3 here is CASSLSPRADEAFF. CDR3 bases: TGTGCCAGCAGCTTGTCTCCAAGGGCGGATGAAGCTTTCTTT.